Listed here are 9 T cell receptor beta chains from one sample, sequenced in a study of control samples from healthy donors and cancer patients. Data came from immunoSEQ multiplex PCR; TCRdb stores just in-frame clones and leaves some out. Of approximately 220,000 clones in the sample, roughly 94% are singletons; the top ten hold about 1.6%. Sequencing was done on a sample of blood. The receptors here all came from a man aged 50 to 60 in good health.

The CDR3: CASKIQVTDTQYF. The DNA of the CDR3 is TGTGCCAGCAAAATACAGGTCACAGATACGCAGTATTTT. The V call is TRBV6-5, the J call TRBJ2-3, with D maybe TRBD1 (5 bases). V lost 7 bases and J 2 bases, leaving 10 bases between the germline ends. Germline CDR1 and CDR2: MNHEY and SVGAGI. The CDR3 length is 13 residues.

The chain joins TRBV7-8 to TRBJ1-1; D gene unclear. Germline CDR1 and CDR2: SGHVS and FQNEAQ. The CDR3 totals 11 residues. Trimming removed 4 bases at V and 11 bases at J, with 11 bases between. The CDR3 region has the DNA TGTGCCAGCAGCTCGGGAGGAACGGCTTTCTTT. Translated, it gives CASSSGGTAFF.

As DNA, the CDR3 is TGTGCCAGCAGTTCCCTCGCTAGCGGGGAAGAGACCCAGTACTTC. Translated: CASSSLASGEETQYF. The chain has TRBV27 and TRBJ2-5; 9 nucleotides line up with TRBD2. Trimming at V came to 4 bases and at J to 3 bases, leaving 6 bases not matched to a gene. Germline CDR1 is MNHEY and CDR2 is SMNVEV (reference sequence). This CDR3 is 15 amino acids long.

This clone was recorded only once. This chain joins TRBV18 and TRBJ2-3; unclear D gene. The V end was cut by 3 bases, the J end by 5 bases, with 15 bases between. CDR1 and CDR2 from the germline V gene are KGHSH and LQKENI. The CDR3 consists of 15 residues. This CDR3 is CASSPRDGTGDTQYF. The CDR3, as DNA: TGTGCCAGCTCACCCAGAGACGGTACCGGAGATACGCAGTATTTT.

This clone came up once. The chain has TRBV30 and TRBJ1-1, with a weak D call TRBD1 (6 bases). The germline V gene encodes CDR1 GTSNPN and CDR2 SVGIG (reference sequence). V lost 5 bases, J lost 7 bases, and 17 bases lay in between. The CDR3 contains 13 residues. Here the CDR3 reads CAWGGHRVSEAFF. The DNA of the CDR3 is TGTGCCTGGGGGGGACACAGAGTTAGTGAAGCTTTCTTT.

The rearrangement links TRBV4-2 to TRBJ1-2, with 7 bases identical to TRBD1. The germline gives CDR1 LGHNA, CDR2 YNFKEQ. The CDR3 covers 15 residues. The ends lost 0 bases at V and 8 bases at J; junction bases unmatched: 9. CDR3 DNA: TGTGCCAGCAGCCAAGATCGGGAGGGGGCTACCGGCTACACCTTC. It is translated as CASSQDREGATGYTF.

The chain uses TRBV5-1 and TRBJ2-5; tentative D call: TRBD2 (5 bases). Germline V gene sequence: CDR1 SGHRS, CDR2 YFSETQ. The CDR3 runs to 14 residues. Trimming took 5 bases from V and 2 from J, leaving 13 bases between them. In DNA form, the CDR3 reads TGCGCCAGCAGTCGGACTGAATTACAAGAGACCCAGTACTTC. Translation gives CASSRTELQETQYF.

J is TRBJ2-1 and V is TRBV2, with 11 bases fitting TRBD2. V shed 7 bases and J 6 bases; nucleotides not matched to a gene: 11. The CDR3 has 16 amino acids. The germline V gene has CDR1 SNHLY and CDR2 FYNNEI. The CDR3 reads CASTFLSGGDPNEQFF. CDR3 sequence (DNA): TGTGCCAGCACCTTCCTTAGCGGGGGGGACCCCAATGAGCAGTTCTTC.

This chain uses TRBV3-1 (or the pseudogene TRBV3-2) with TRBJ2-1; no firm D call. Trimming removed 2 bases at V and 10 bases at J, with 12 bases between. Germline CDR1 LGHDT, CDR2 YNNKEL (reference sequence). The CDR3 length is 13 residues. CDR3: CASSQPPAKEQFF. In nucleotides, the CDR3 is TGTGCCAGCAGCCAACCCCCGGCCAAGGAGCAGTTCTTC.